The count of the clone carrying this T cell receptor (beta chain) is one. These data come from a study of blood T cell repertoires in COVID-19. The protocol was immunoSEQ multiplex PCR, while the TCRdb copy is restricted to in-frame clones and leaves out a portion. The sample lists tens of thousands of clones; over 65% were seen once. The CDR3 loop spans 16 amino acids. In germline, CDR1 is SGDLS, CDR2 YYNGEE. Deletions cut 0 bases from V and 0 bases from J, with 12 bases between. Sequenced sample: peripheral blood. The source is a woman over 75 with acute or convalescent COVID-19. The genes are TRBV9 and TRBJ1-2, with D unclear. The CDR3 region is CASSVGPADTNYGYTF. CDR3 in DNA: TGTGCCAGCAGCGTAGGGCCCGCGGATACTAACTATGGCTACACCTTC.